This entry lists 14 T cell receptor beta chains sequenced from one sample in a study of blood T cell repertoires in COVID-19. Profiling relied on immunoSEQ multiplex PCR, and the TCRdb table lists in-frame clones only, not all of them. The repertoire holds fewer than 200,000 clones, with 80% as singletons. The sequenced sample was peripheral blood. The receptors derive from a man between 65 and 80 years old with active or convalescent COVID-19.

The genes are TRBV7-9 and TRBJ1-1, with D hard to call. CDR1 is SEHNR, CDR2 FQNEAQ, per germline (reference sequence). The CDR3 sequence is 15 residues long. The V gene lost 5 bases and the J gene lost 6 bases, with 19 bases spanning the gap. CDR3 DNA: TGTGCCAGCAGCCCGTACGTAGAGGCGCTGGCTGAAGCTTTCTTT. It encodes CASSPYVEALAEAFF.

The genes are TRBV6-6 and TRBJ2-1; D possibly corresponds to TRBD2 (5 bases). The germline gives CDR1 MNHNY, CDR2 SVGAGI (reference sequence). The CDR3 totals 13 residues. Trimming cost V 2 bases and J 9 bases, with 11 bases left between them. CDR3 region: CASSYPPAGEQFF. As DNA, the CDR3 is TGTGCCAGCAGTTACCCCCCCGCGGGTGAGCAGTTCTTC.

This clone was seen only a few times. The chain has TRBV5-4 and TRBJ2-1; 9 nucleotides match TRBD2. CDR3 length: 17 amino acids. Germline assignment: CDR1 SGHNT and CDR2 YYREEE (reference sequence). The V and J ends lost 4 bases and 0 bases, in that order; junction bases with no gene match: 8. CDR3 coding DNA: TGTGCCAGCAGCCGCGCCGCGGGAGGGAGCTCCTACAATGAGCAGTTCTTC. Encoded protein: CASSRAAGGSSYNEQFF.

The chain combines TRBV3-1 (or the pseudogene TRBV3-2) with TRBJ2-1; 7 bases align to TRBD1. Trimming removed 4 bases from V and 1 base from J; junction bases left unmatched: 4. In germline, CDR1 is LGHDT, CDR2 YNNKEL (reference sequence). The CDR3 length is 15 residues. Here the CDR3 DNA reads TGTGCCAGCAGCCGCCAGACAGGGTCCTACAATGAGCAGTTCTTC. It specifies CASSRQTGSYNEQFF.

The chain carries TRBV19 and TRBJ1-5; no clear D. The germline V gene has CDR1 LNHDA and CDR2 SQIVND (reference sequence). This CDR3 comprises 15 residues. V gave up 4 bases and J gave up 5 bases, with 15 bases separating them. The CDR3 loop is CASSTRVDPYQPQHF. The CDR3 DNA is TGTGCCAGTAGTACCCGGGTTGACCCCTATCAGCCCCAGCATTTT.

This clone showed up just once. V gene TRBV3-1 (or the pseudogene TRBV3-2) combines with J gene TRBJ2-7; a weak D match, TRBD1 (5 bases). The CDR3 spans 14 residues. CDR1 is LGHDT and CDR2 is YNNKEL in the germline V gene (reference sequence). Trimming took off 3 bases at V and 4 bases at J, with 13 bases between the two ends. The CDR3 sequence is CASSHGALLYEQYF. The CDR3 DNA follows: TGTGCCAGCAGCCATGGGGCCCTCCTTTACGAGCAGTACTTC.

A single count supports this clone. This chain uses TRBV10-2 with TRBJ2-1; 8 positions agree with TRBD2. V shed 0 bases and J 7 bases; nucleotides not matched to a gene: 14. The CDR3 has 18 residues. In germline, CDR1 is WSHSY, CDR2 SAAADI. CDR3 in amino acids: CASSESIGSGMPRNEQFF. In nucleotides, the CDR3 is TGCGCCAGCAGTGAGTCGATCGGTAGCGGGATGCCTAGGAATGAGCAGTTCTTC.

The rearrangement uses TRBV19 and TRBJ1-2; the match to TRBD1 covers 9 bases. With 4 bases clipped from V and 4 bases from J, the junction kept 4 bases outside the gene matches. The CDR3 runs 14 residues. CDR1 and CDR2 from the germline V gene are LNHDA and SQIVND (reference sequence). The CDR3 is CASSTKQGAYGYTF. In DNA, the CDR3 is TGTGCCAGTAGTACGAAACAGGGGGCCTATGGCTACACCTTC.

The CDR3 region is CASTPPSGTGSRFGQYF. The CDR3 coding sequence is TGCGCCAGCACCCCACCTTCGGGAACAGGGTCTCGTTTTGGGCAGTACTTC. V and J are TRBV5-1 and TRBJ2-7, with a possible D match to TRBD1 (6 bases). CDR1 is SGHRS and CDR2 is YFSETQ in the germline V gene. This CDR3 comprises 17 residues. The germline V and J ends were trimmed by 6 bases and 9 bases, with 31 bases remaining between them. The whole variable domain, remainder taken from reference TRBV5-1 and TRBJ2-7, is KAGVTQTPRYLIKTRGQQVTLSCSPISGHRSVSWYQQTPGQGLQFLFEYFSETQRNKGNFPGRFSGRQFSNSRSEMNVSTLELGDSALYLCASTPPSGTGSRFGQYFGPGTRLTVT.

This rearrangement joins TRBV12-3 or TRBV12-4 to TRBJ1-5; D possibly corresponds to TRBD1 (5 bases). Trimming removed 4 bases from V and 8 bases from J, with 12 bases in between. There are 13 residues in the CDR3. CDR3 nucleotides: TGTGCCAGCAGTTCCGGTGGGGGGAAGCCCCAGCATTTT. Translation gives CASSSGGGKPQHF.

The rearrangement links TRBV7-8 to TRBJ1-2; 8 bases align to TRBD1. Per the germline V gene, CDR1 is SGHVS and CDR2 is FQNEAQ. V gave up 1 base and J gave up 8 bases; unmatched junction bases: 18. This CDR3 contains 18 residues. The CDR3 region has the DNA TGTGCCAGCAGCTTAGTGGGTGGGACAGGCCCGCTACATGGAGGCTACACCTTC. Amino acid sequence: CASSLVGGTGPLHGGYTF.

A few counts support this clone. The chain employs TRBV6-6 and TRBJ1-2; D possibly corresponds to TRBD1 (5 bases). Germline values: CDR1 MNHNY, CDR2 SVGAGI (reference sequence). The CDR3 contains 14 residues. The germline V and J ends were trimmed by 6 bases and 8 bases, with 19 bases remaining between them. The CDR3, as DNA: TGTGCCAGCAGAACTTCCGGGACTGAGGAAGGCTACACCTTC. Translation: CASRTSGTEEGYTF.

Here the CDR3 DNA reads TGTGCCAGCAGCTCCATCAGGGGGTATGAGCAGTTCTTC. It specifies CASSSIRGYEQFF. The chain joins TRBV7-9 to TRBJ2-1; 7 bases agree with TRBD1. Looked up from germline, CDR1 is SEHNR and CDR2 is FQNEAQ (reference sequence). J lost 8 bases, V lost 4 bases, and 5 bases had no gene match. The CDR3 is 13 residues long.

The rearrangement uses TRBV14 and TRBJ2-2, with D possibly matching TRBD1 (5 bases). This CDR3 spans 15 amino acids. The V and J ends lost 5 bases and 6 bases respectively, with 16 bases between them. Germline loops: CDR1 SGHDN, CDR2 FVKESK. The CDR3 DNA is TGTGCCAGCAGCGGCCCGCAGGGTAGTGCCGGGGAGCTGTTTTTT. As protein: CASSGPQGSAGELFF.